A single sample gave rise to the 15 T cell receptor beta chains below, sequenced in a study of blood T cell repertoires in COVID-19. Method: immunoSEQ multiplex PCR; TCRdb's copy keeps in-frame clones and lacks some. The repertoire includes more than 450,000 clones, about nine tenths of them detected once, and about 0.7% sits in the top ten. Sequenced material: PBMCs or T cells enriched from blood (not recorded which). The source is a woman aged 18-29 years who had recovered from COVID-19.

This chain links TRBV5-1 with TRBJ2-7; TRBD2 matches 15 bases. Per the germline V gene, CDR1 is SGHRS and CDR2 is YFSETQ. This CDR3 contains 16 residues. V shed 4 bases and J 5 bases; nucleotides not matched to a gene: 7. CDR3 residues: CASSLGLAGGIDEQYF. CDR3 in DNA: TGCGCCAGCAGCCTGGGACTAGCGGGGGGAATCGACGAGCAGTACTTC.

The gene calls are TRBV30 and TRBJ1-2; a weak D match, TRBD1 (6 bases). The CDR3 loop spans 12 amino acids. V lost 6 bases to trimming and J lost 8 bases, with 16 bases between them. The germline V gene has CDR1 GTSNPN and CDR2 SVGIG (reference sequence). CDR3 amino acids: CACPGQFYGYTF. The DNA for the CDR3 is TGTGCCTGCCCGGGACAATTCTACGGCTACACCTTC. The full variable domain, in which reference TRBV30 and TRBJ1-2 provide the parts outside the CDR3, is SQTIHQWPATLVQPVGSPLSLECTVEGTSNPNLYWYRQAAGRGLQLLFYSVGIGQISSEVPQNLSASRPQDRQFILSSKKLLLSDSGFYLCACPGQFYGYTFGSGTRLTVV.

This chain connects TRBV6-5 to TRBJ2-7, with TRBD2 as a possible D gene (5 bases). The CDR3 consists of 15 residues. Germline assignment: CDR1 MNHEY and CDR2 SVGAGI. V lost 8 bases and J lost 6, with 23 bases in between. The CDR3 nucleotides read TGTGCCAGCTCCCTCAACCGGGAACCCACTACCGAGCAGTACTTC. It translates to CASSLNREPTTEQYF.

The CDR3 DNA is TGTGCCAGCTCGTCGAGACAGGGAATTAGCTCCTACAATGAGCAGTTCTTC. Amino acids: CASSSRQGISSYNEQFF. The V gene is TRBV18, the J gene TRBJ2-1; 7 bases are shared with TRBD1. Germline V gene sequence: CDR1 KGHSH, CDR2 LQKENI. V was clipped by 6 bases and J by 0 bases; unmatched bases: 11. CDR3 length equals 17 residues.

This rearrangement joins TRBV5-5 to TRBJ1-1; tentatively, D is TRBD1 (6 bases). Trimming pared 3 bases from V and 0 bases from J, leaving 15 bases between. Looked up from germline, CDR1 is SGHKS and CDR2 is YYEKEE (reference sequence). The CDR3 runs 16 residues. CDR3 region: CASSWGTGLLNTEAFF. The CDR3 coding sequence is TGTGCCAGCAGCTGGGGCACAGGGCTTTTGAACACTGAAGCTTTCTTT.

With regard to this clone: At the DNA level, this CDR3 is encoded by other sequences in the same sample as well. The V gene is TRBV7-2, the J gene TRBJ1-1; D is possibly TRBD1 (5 bases). Germline CDR1 is SGHTA and CDR2 is FQGNSA. V lost 5 bases and J 4 bases, leaving 11 bases between the germline ends. The CDR3 is 13 amino acids. The CDR3 loop is CASSPGGTTEAFF. In DNA form, the CDR3 reads TGTGCCAGCAGCCCGGGGGGTACCACTGAAGCTTTCTTT. The full variable domain, completed using reference TRBV7-2 and TRBJ1-1, is GAGVSQSPSNKVTEKGKDVELRCDPISGHTALYWYRQSLGQGLEFLIYFQGNSAPDKSGLPSDRFSAERTGGSVSTLTIQRTQQEDSAVYLCASSPGGTTEAFFGQGTRLTVV.

This clone was seen a single time. CDR3 sequence: CASLPDFSGGEQFF. Written as DNA, the CDR3 is TGTGCCAGCCTGCCGGACTTCTCTGGGGGGGAGCAGTTCTTC. V usage is TRBV2 and J usage is TRBJ2-1; perhaps TRBD2 as D (6 bases). CDR1 is SNHLY, CDR2 FYNNEI, per germline. V lost 8 bases and J lost 10, with 21 bases in between. The length of the CDR3 is 14 residues.

The chain combines TRBV5-1 with TRBJ2-7; weak D call: TRBD1 (5 bases). The CDR3 loop spans 12 amino acids. The germline gives CDR1 SGHRS, CDR2 YFSETQ. V shed 4 bases and J shed 6 bases, with 11 bases lying between them. Here the CDR3 reads CASSPEQGEQYF. The CDR3, as DNA: TGCGCCAGCAGCCCCGAGCAGGGCGAGCAGTACTTC.

The J gene is TRBJ2-5, the V gene TRBV5-1, with TRBD2 matching over 9 bases. Germline CDR1 SGHRS, CDR2 YFSETQ. V shed 2 bases and J 5 bases; nucleotides not matched to a gene: 4. The CDR3 runs 14 residues. The CDR3 nucleotides are TGCGCCAGCAGCTTTAAGCGGGGGGTGGAGACCCAGTACTTC. Protein: CASSFKRGVETQYF.

The rearrangement joins TRBV24-1 to TRBJ2-5, with TRBD1 matching over 8 bases. This CDR3 contains 13 residues. J was trimmed by 5 bases and V by 7 bases; bases with no gene match: 5. Per germline, CDR1 KGHDR and CDR2 SFDVKD. CDR3 sequence (DNA): TGTGCCACCAGCAGGGGGCCCGGGGAGACCCAGTACTTC. This translates into CATSRGPGETQYF.

This clone was observed once. This chain's CDR3 is CASSQVPTTGGTYNEQFF. The CDR3 DNA sequence: TGCGCCAGCAGCCAAGTCCCAACCACAGGGGGGACCTACAATGAGCAGTTCTTC. The chain links TRBV4-1 to TRBJ2-1, with 8 bases lining up with TRBD1. The CDR3 spans 18 residues. J gave up 2 bases and V 1 base, and 10 bases lay outside the gene matches. Germline loops: CDR1 MGHRA, CDR2 YSYEKL.

The chain joins TRBV7-9 to TRBJ1-3; no clear D. The CDR3 extends over 13 amino acids. Trimming removed 0 bases from V and 4 bases from J, with 4 bases in between. CDR1 is SEHNR, CDR2 FQNEAQ, per germline (reference sequence). For the CDR3, the DNA is TGTGCCAGCAGCTTAGCTCTCGGAAACACCATATATTTT. Amino acids: CASSLALGNTIYF.

The chain combines TRBV6-2 or TRBV6-3 with TRBJ2-7, with a weak D call TRBD1 (5 bases). The CDR3 has 16 residues. From germline, CDR1 is MNHEY and CDR2 SVGEGT. V shed 2 bases and J shed 5 bases, with 19 bases lying between them. The CDR3 DNA is TGTGCCAGCAGTTACGGGCCCTCTCAGGGTGACAACGAGCAGTACTTC. Protein product: CASSYGPSQGDNEQYF.

About this clone itself: One junction end disagrees with the germline gene, perhaps due to a read error. The rearrangement joins TRBV2 to TRBJ2-3; either TRBD1 or TRBD2 may supply D (6 bases each). This CDR3 has 14 residues. Germline CDR1 is SNHLY and CDR2 is FYNNEI. The CDR3 DNA is TGTGCCAGCAGAGAAGGGGGGCCCACAGATACGCAGTATTTT. Its translation is CASREGGPTDTQYF.

V and J are TRBV2 and TRBJ1-5, with a possible D match to TRBD1 (5 bases). The CDR3 totals 15 residues. Between the trimmed V and J ends, which lost 4 bases and 0 bases, there was a span of 10 bases. The germline CDR1 and CDR2 sequences are SNHLY and FYNNEI. The CDR3 reads CASSVTEHSNQPQHF. CDR3 bases: TGTGCCAGCAGTGTGACAGAGCATAGCAATCAGCCCCAGCATTTT.